Below are 9 T cell receptor beta chains sequenced from a single sample in a study of T cell repertoires in cytomegalovirus infection. These receptors are not linked to any known antigen. MiXCR, applied by TCRdb to the reads, yields one record per CDR3 protein. The sample shows about 830,000 distinct CDR3 sequences, around a third of them seen only once. The source material was cultured CD8+ T cells from PBMCs, sampled from culture after CMV antigen stimulation. The source is a human donor in good health (CMV status not recorded). Some clones in this sample may be carry-over from other donors' samples.

Notes on this clonotype: A much bigger clone sits one base away, suggesting this may be a read error. The CDR3 loop is CASSPRTGHSWANEAFF. The DNA for the CDR3 is TGTGCCAGCAGCCCCCGGACAGGGCACAGCTGGGCCAATGAAGCTTTCTTT. The chain has TRBV7-6 and TRBJ1-1; the match to TRBD1 covers 8 bases. The CDR3 has 17 amino acids. With V trimmed by 5 bases and J by 7 bases, 18 bases remained unmatched. Per the germline V gene, CDR1 is SGHVS and CDR2 is FNYEAQ.

Details on this clonotype: A much larger clone is a single base away; this may be a read error. The genes are TRBV7-2 and TRBJ1-5; D gene uncertain. The length of the CDR3 is 14 residues. Germline V gene lookup returns CDR1 SGHTA and CDR2 FQGNSA. This chain's CDR3 is CVSSPGRGNQPQHF. The DNA for the CDR3 is TGTGTCAGCAGCCCCGGACGAGGCAATCAGCCCCAGCATTTT. The full variable domain, completed using reference TRBV7-2 and TRBJ1-5, is GAGVSQSPSNKVTEKGKDVELRCDPISGHTALYWYRQSLGQGLEFLIYFQGNSAPDKSGLPSDRFSAERTGGSVSTLTIQRTQQEDSAVYLCVSSPGRGNQPQHFGDGTRLSIL.

The genes are TRBV19 and TRBJ1-1; D is possibly TRBD1 (6 bases). The CDR3 is 17 amino acids. Trimming left V 0 bases short and J 4 bases short, with 18 bases between. Looked up from germline, CDR1 is LNHDA and CDR2 is SQIVND (reference sequence). CDR3 DNA sequence: TGTGCCAGTAGTATAGATCTATGGGCCCTACAGGGCACTGAAGCTTTCTTT. It translates to CASSIDLWALQGTEAFF.

The rearrangement links TRBV7-6 to TRBJ1-2; D is ambiguous. This CDR3 contains 17 residues. The germline gives CDR1 SGHVS, CDR2 FNYEAQ. The V end was cut by 4 bases, the J end by 3 bases, with 21 bases between. As DNA, the CDR3 is TGTGCCAGCAGCTCCACCCACATCAGGAGAAAAGACTATGGCTACACCTTC. Its protein is CASSSTHIRRKDYGYTF.

The J gene is TRBJ2-2, the V gene TRBV7-6, with TRBD1 as a possible D gene (6 bases). V lost 3 bases, J lost 2 bases, and 10 bases lay in between. Per germline, CDR1 SGHVS and CDR2 FNYEAQ. This CDR3 spans 15 amino acids. CDR3 nucleotides: TGTGCCAGCAGCTTCCGCAGGGGTAACACCGGGGAGCTGTTTTTT. This codes for CASSFRRGNTGELFF.

J is TRBJ2-1 and V is TRBV11-2; weak D call: TRBD1 (6 bases). V lost 5 bases to trimming and J lost 10 bases, with 12 bases between them. CDR1 and CDR2 (germline): SGHAT, FQNNGV. The CDR3 is 12 residues long. The CDR3 loop is CASSHNGGEQFF. DNA for the CDR3: TGTGCCAGCAGCCACAATGGGGGCGAGCAGTTCTTC.

Only a few counts were recorded for this clonotype. V is TRBV4-1 and J is TRBJ1-1; the D gene is possibly TRBD1 (5 bases). The CDR3 runs 16 residues. The V end lost 0 bases, the J end lost 1 base, and 12 bases lay between the germline ends. CDR1 and CDR2 from the germline V gene are MGHRA and YSYEKL. The CDR3 protein is CASSQEGETGNTEAFF. As DNA, the CDR3 is TGCGCCAGCAGCCAAGAGGGGGAAACCGGGAACACTGAAGCTTTCTTT.

The chain recombines TRBV7-9 with TRBJ2-3; D gene uncertain. Between the trimmed V and J ends, which lost 2 bases and 8 bases, there was a span of 14 bases. This CDR3 comprises 14 residues. Germline V lookup: CDR1 SEHNR, CDR2 FQNEAQ (reference sequence). The chain's CDR3 is CASSLSALDGTQYF. CDR3 in DNA: TGTGCCAGCAGCTTAAGCGCCCTTGATGGTACGCAGTATTTT.

The rearrangement joins TRBV12-3 or TRBV12-4 to TRBJ1-2; D uncertain. The V and J ends lost 2 bases and 4 bases respectively, with 8 bases between them. The CDR3 spans 13 residues. The CDR3 nucleotides read TGTGCCAGCAGTTTAAGTCCCTCCTATGGCTACACCTTC. It codes for CASSLSPSYGYTF.